Each of the 27 T cell receptor beta chains below was sequenced from the same sample in a study of T cells after yellow fever vaccination. TCRdb re-called the 5' RACE reads through MiXCR, storing one row per CDR3 protein. In the table there are 450,000 to 600,000 distinct CDR3 sequences, 17% of which are singletons. This specimen consisted of PBMCs, obtained about 5 days after the first yellow fever vaccination. The receptors come from a man aged 18 to 30 who received the YFV17D yellow fever vaccine.

This clonotype was observed a few times. A read error may explain this, as a much larger clone is one base away. This chain connects TRBV5-6 to TRBJ2-3; 7 bases are a match to TRBD1. The junction had 2 bases not matched to a gene; V was cut back by 7 bases and J by 0 bases. There are 13 residues in the CDR3. Germline V gene sequence: CDR1 SGHDT, CDR2 YYEEEE. CDR3 coding DNA: TGTGCCAGCGGGGACAGTAGCACAGATACGCAGTATTTT. Translation: CASGDSSTDTQYF.

The CDR3 DNA sequence: TGTGCCAGCAGATATGGACGGGGGGGAGAGACCCAGTACTTC. It encodes CASRYGRGGETQYF. J is TRBJ2-5 and V is TRBV25-1; 8 bases map to TRBD2. CDR1 and CDR2 from the germline V gene are MGHDK and SYGVNS. The V and J ends lost 6 bases and 4 bases, in that order; junction bases with no gene match: 7. The CDR3 is 14 residues long.

In this sample, this clonotype turned up a few times. The chain carries TRBV7-8 and TRBJ1-1; D unresolved. Germline V gene sequence: CDR1 SGHVS, CDR2 FQNEAQ. The CDR3 is made up of 15 amino acids. With 3 bases removed from V and 1 base from J, the gap between germline ends came to 12 bases. This chain's CDR3 is CASSFSALANTEAFF. CDR3 sequence (DNA): TGTGCCAGCAGCTTTTCGGCCCTAGCGAACACTGAAGCTTTCTTT.

The chain recombines TRBV7-8 with TRBJ1-6, with TRBD1 matching over 9 bases. CDR1 and CDR2 (germline): SGHVS, FQNEAQ. V gave up 5 bases and J gave up 5 bases; unmatched junction bases: 4. The CDR3 has 15 amino acids. CDR3: CASSHRDRDNSPLHF. The CDR3 coding sequence is TGTGCCAGCAGCCACAGGGACAGGGATAATTCACCCCTCCACTTT.

This clonotype was seen more than once but under ten times. The CDR3 spells CSFRLGGATDTQYF. The CDR3 DNA is TGCAGTTTCCGGCTCGGCGGTGCCACAGATACGCAGTATTTT. The gene calls are TRBV20-1 and TRBJ2-3, with D hard to call. The CDR3 sequence is 14 residues long. Germline V gives CDR1 DFQATT, CDR2 SNEGSKA (reference sequence). Between the trimmed V and J ends, which lost 8 bases and 2 bases, there was a span of 17 bases.

This clonotype was found many times. Here the CDR3 reads CASSFGQYTEAFF. CDR3 nucleotide sequence: TGTGCCAGCAGCTTCGGCCAGTACACTGAAGCTTTCTTT. The V call is TRBV7-9, the J call TRBJ1-1; D remains ambiguous. Trimming shortened V by 3 bases and J by 3 bases, and 8 bases separated the two germline ends. CDR3 size: 13 residues. Germline CDR1 is SEHNR and CDR2 is FQNEAQ (reference sequence).

This clonotype was recorded a few times. The chain employs TRBV13 and TRBJ2-1; D is ambiguous. The CDR3 loop spans 14 amino acids. The germline CDR1 and CDR2 sequences are PRHDT and FYEKMQ (reference sequence). Trimming took off 5 bases at V and 4 bases at J, with 12 bases between the two ends. As DNA, the CDR3 is TGTGCCAGCAGCGCCCCCGGATTATACAATGAGCAGTTCTTC. Its protein is CASSAPGLYNEQFF.

This clonotype appeared a few times. The rearrangement uses TRBV7-2 and TRBJ1-5; D unclear. Looked up from germline, CDR1 is SGHTA and CDR2 is FQGNSA. The CDR3 runs to 14 residues. Trimming pared 2 bases from V and 2 bases from J, leaving 7 bases between. The CDR3 sequence is CASSLNGRNQPQHF. The CDR3 DNA sequence: TGTGCCAGCAGCTTAAACGGTCGCAATCAGCCCCAGCATTTT.

This chain connects TRBV9 to TRBJ2-1; 8 bases fit TRBD1. The length of the CDR3 is 14 residues. Germline CDR1 reads SGDLS; CDR2 reads YYNGEE. V shed 0 bases, J shed 13 bases, and the junction held 9 bases outside the gene matches. DNA of the CDR3: TGTGCCAGCAGCGTAGTATCTGGACAGGGAAACCAGTTCTTC. It specifies CASSVVSGQGNQFF.

V usage is TRBV12-5 and J usage is TRBJ2-7, with unresolved D. This CDR3 spans 17 amino acids. From germline, CDR1 is LGHNT and CDR2 FRNRAP. V lost 2 bases to trimming and J lost 7 bases, with 24 bases between them. The CDR3 region has the DNA TGTGCTAGTGGTTTGCCCCGGGTAGACTTGCGCCTCTGGGAGCAGTACGTC. Translating gives CASGLPRVDLRLWEQYV.

The gene calls are TRBV12-3 or TRBV12-4 and TRBJ1-1; possible D gene TRBD1, 5 bases. V dropped 3 bases and J dropped 9 bases, with 11 bases sitting between them. This CDR3 has 12 residues. CDR3 in amino acids: CASSLGRGKAFF. The CDR3 DNA reads TGTGCCAGCAGTTTGGGCCGGGGGAAAGCTTTCTTT.

The chain has TRBV2 and TRBJ1-2, with D possibly TRBD1 on 5 matching bases. Trimming left V 6 bases short and J 6 bases short, with 17 bases between. Germline CDR1 and CDR2: SNHLY and FYNNEI. The CDR3 sequence is 14 residues long. In DNA, the CDR3 is TGTGCCAGCAGCCGAAGAATAGGGGCCGATGGCTACACCTTC. Its translation: CASSRRIGADGYTF. Filled out from reference TRBV2 and TRBJ1-2, the complete variable domain reads EPEVTQTPSHQVTQMGQEVILRCVPISNHLYFYWYRQILGQKVEFLVSFYNNEISEKSEIFDDQFSVERPDGSNFTLKIRSTKLEDSAMYFCASSRRIGADGYTFGSGTRLTVV.

The table lists this clonotype with a few counts. The chain joins TRBV6-1 to TRBJ2-6; 7 positions agree with TRBD1. The CDR3 is 16 residues long. The germline V gene encodes CDR1 MNHNS and CDR2 SASEGT. Trimming removed 8 bases from V and 4 bases from J; junction bases left unmatched: 11. In nucleotides, the CDR3 is TGTGCCAGCGTGGCAGGGGGTGTAGCAGGGGCCAACGTCCTGACTTTC. Translation: CASVAGGVAGANVLTF.

V and J are TRBV7-9 and TRBJ2-3; the D call may be TRBD1 or TRBD2 (6 bases each). V lost 2 bases to trimming and J lost 0 bases, with 12 bases between them. The CDR3 consists of 16 residues. Per the germline V gene, CDR1 is SEHNR and CDR2 is FQNEAQ (reference sequence). In DNA form, the CDR3 reads TGTGCCAGCAGCTTAACGGGGGCGGAGAGCACAGATACGCAGTATTTT. Its translation is CASSLTGAESTDTQYF.

This clonotype was seen ten or more times. The genes are TRBV4-3 and TRBJ2-3; possibly TRBD1 for D (5 bases). The CDR3 contains 16 residues. The V gene lost 0 bases and the J gene lost 6 bases, with 16 bases spanning the gap. Germline values: CDR1 LGHNA, CDR2 YSLEER. This CDR3 reads CASSQDWQVTVDTQYF. CDR3 sequence (DNA): TGCGCCAGCAGCCAAGATTGGCAGGTGACAGTGGATACGCAGTATTTT.

V is TRBV5-1 and J is TRBJ2-5; 7 bases align to TRBD1. Germline V CDR1 and CDR2: SGHRS, YFSETQ. The CDR3 is 14 amino acids. V lost 5 bases and J lost 5; bases outside the gene matches: 9. CDR3 sequence (DNA): TGCGCCAGCAGTCAGCCAGGGGGTCAGGAGACCCAGTACTTC. This gives the protein CASSQPGGQETQYF.

The gene calls are TRBV6-2 or TRBV6-3 and TRBJ1-1; 10 bases map to TRBD1. The CDR3 contains 14 residues. V lost 7 bases to trimming and J lost 4 bases; unmatched junction nucleotides: 6. The germline V gene has CDR1 MNHEY and CDR2 SVGEGT. The CDR3 nucleotides read TGTGCCAGCAAGATGACAGGGGGCGGCACTGAAGCTTTCTTT. It translates to CASKMTGGGTEAFF.

This sequence joins TRBV7-9 and TRBJ2-7; D tentatively fits TRBD1 or TRBD2 (5 bases each). Trimming cost V 1 base and J 5 bases, with 12 bases left between them. Germline-derived CDR1 and CDR2 are SEHNR and FQNEAQ (reference sequence). CDR3 length equals 14 residues. The CDR3: CASSLVGGGDEQYV. CDR3 nucleotides: TGTGCCAGCAGCTTAGTGGGTGGGGGAGACGAGCAGTACGTC.

The table lists this clonotype with a few counts. The chain recombines TRBV12-3 or TRBV12-4 with TRBJ2-5, with TRBD1 matching 7 bases. The length of the CDR3 is 16 residues. V was pared by 5 bases and J by 2 bases, with 11 bases of the junction left unmatched. Written as DNA, the CDR3 is TGTGCCAGCAGTGACGAACCGGGACAGCCACAAGAGACCCAGTACTTC. Protein: CASSDEPGQPQETQYF.

The rearrangement uses TRBV7-2 and TRBJ1-1; 8 nucleotides align to TRBD1. Germline loops: CDR1 SGHTA, CDR2 FQGNSA. Trimming removed 3 bases from V and 11 bases from J; junction bases left unmatched: 8. The CDR3 consists of 13 residues. The CDR3 is CASSFGQGAIAFF. CDR3 in DNA: TGTGCCAGCAGCTTCGGGCAGGGGGCGATTGCTTTCTTT.

The chain recombines TRBV10-3 with TRBJ2-3, with 9 bases aligning to TRBD2. The CDR3 runs 14 residues. Per germline, CDR1 ENHRY and CDR2 SYGVKD. The V gene end was trimmed by 8 bases and the J gene end by 4 bases; junction bases not matched to a gene: 7. The CDR3 coding sequence is TGTGCCATCGCTGGCGGGGGGGCCCCAGATACGCAGTATTTT. Its translation: CAIAGGGAPDTQYF.

This clonotype turned up a few times. J is TRBJ2-5 and V is TRBV20-1, with 8 bases matching TRBD2. The CDR3 has 16 amino acids. V lost 2 bases, J lost 5 bases, and 13 bases stayed unmatched. Germline CDR1 is DFQATT and CDR2 is SNEGSKA (reference sequence). DNA of the CDR3: TGCAGTGCTAGATTTCCGTATAGCGGGGTGGGCGAGACCCAGTACTTC. It yields the protein CSARFPYSGVGETQYF.

The rearrangement uses TRBV6-1 and TRBJ1-5; the match to TRBD1 covers 9 bases. This CDR3 region has 14 residues. V lost 6 bases and J lost 9; bases outside the gene matches: 9. Per the germline V gene, CDR1 is MNHNS and CDR2 is SASEGT. Here the CDR3 DNA reads TGTGCCAGCAGCGTGGGACAGGGACCTGTGCCCCAGCATTTT. Translated: CASSVGQGPVPQHF.

V and J are TRBV12-3 or TRBV12-4 and TRBJ2-2; 13 nucleotides line up with TRBD2. Trimming cost V 4 bases and J 8 bases; bases outside gene matches: 4. The CDR3 runs 15 residues. The CDR3 is CASSYGLAGVGELFF. In DNA, the CDR3 is TGTGCCAGCAGTTACGGACTAGCGGGGGTTGGGGAGCTGTTTTTT.

This clonotype came up a few times. The chain combines TRBV6-2 or TRBV6-3 with TRBJ2-3; unclear D gene. The CDR3 is 14 amino acids. The germline V and J ends were trimmed by 0 bases and 9 bases, with 13 bases remaining between them. Germline V lookup: CDR1 MNHEY, CDR2 SVGEGT. In DNA, the CDR3 is TGTGCCAGCAGTTACTCATCCTACTCGAGAACGCAGTATTTT. This gives the protein CASSYSSYSRTQYF.

The genes are TRBV6-1 and TRBJ2-5; 7 nucleotides align to TRBD1. Trimming cost V 6 bases and J 5 bases; bases outside gene matches: 12. CDR3 size: 15 residues. CDR1 is MNHNS, CDR2 SASEGT, per germline. The CDR3 DNA follows: TGTGCCAGCAGGACGACAGGGTTAGGCCAGGAGACCCAGTACTTC. Protein sequence: CASRTTGLGQETQYF.

This chain connects TRBV2 to TRBJ2-5; D may be TRBD1 or TRBD2 (5 bases each). The germline V gene has CDR1 SNHLY and CDR2 FYNNEI. The V gene lost 5 bases and the J gene lost 4 bases, with 17 bases spanning the gap. CDR3 length: 15 amino acids. The CDR3 protein is CASSTGPPRGETQYF. In DNA, the CDR3 is TGTGCCAGCAGTACCGGGCCCCCGAGGGGAGAGACCCAGTACTTC.